The 3 T cell receptor beta chains given below trace back to one sample, sequenced in a study of blood T cells in healthy people across ages (dated by TCRdb to between 2014 and 2016). Library construction relied on 5' RACE. Data came from an Illumina HiSeq 2500. A second PCR of roughly 6 to 11 cycles was performed with a sample-barcoded 5' primer and a J-beta primer mix. TCRdb ran its own pipeline on the public reads, namely fastp trimming at Q25 and MiXCR clone calling, and kept in-frame beta chains. Rows with a matching CDR3 protein are joined into one entry that keeps the most common DNA and genes. This sample holds 550,000 to 650,000 distinct CDR3 sequences; approximately 30% were observed only once. The ten largest clones take up around 16% of the sample. Sequences were obtained from blood. The receptors shown here come from a woman of 80 years or more in good health.

This rearrangement joins TRBV7-2 to TRBJ2-5; tentative D call: TRBD2 (5 bases). Matching the DNA end better, TRBJ2-7 makes the J call doubtful. This CDR3 has 16 residues. The germline V gene encodes CDR1 SGHTA and CDR2 FQGNSA. As DNA, the CDR3 is TGTGCCAGCAGCTTAGGGCTGGGAAGGGAGAGCTACGAGCAGTACTTC. Translation: CASSLGLGRESYEQYF.

This clonotype was counted many times. With a much larger clone just one base away, this may be a read error. The rearrangement joins TRBV7-2 to TRBJ2-1, with D tentatively TRBD2 (5 bases). The assigned J gene may be wrong: the sequence end matches TRBJ2-7 better. The germline CDR1 and CDR2 sequences are SGHTA and FQGNSA. This CDR3 region has 14 residues. The CDR3 DNA reads as TGTGCCAGCAGCATTGGACTTAACTACAATGAGCAGTACTTC. Translation gives CASSIGLNYNEQYF.

In its sample, this clonotype was seen a few times. This chain links TRBV30 with TRBJ1-6; D not certain. The germline V gene has CDR1 GTSNPN and CDR2 SVGIG (reference sequence). CDR3 length: 13 residues. The V gene lost 2 bases and the J gene lost 7 bases, with 9 bases spanning the gap. CDR3 region: CAWSKRENSPLHF. The CDR3 bases are TGTGCCTGGAGTAAACGGGAGAATTCACCCCTCCACTTT.